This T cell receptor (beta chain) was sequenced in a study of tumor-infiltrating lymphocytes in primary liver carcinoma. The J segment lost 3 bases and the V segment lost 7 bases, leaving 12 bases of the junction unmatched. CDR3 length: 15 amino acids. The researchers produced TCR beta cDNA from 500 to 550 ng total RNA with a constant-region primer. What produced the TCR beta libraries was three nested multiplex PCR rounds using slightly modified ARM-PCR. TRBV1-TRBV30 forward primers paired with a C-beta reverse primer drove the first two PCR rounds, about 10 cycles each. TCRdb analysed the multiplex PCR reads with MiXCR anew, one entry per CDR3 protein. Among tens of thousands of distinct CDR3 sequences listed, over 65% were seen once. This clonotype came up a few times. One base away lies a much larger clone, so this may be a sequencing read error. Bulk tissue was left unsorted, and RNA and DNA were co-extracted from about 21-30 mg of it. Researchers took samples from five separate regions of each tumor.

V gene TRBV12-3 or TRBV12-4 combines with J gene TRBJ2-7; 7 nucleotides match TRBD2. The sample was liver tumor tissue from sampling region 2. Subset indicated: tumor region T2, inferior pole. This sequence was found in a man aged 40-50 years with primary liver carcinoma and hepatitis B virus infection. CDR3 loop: CASTLARVLSYEQYF. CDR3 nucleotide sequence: TGTGCCAGCACACTAGCGAGAGTTCTTAGCTACGAGCAGTACTTC.